The 11 T cell receptor beta chains below were found in one sample sequenced in a study of blood T cells in healthy people across ages. The use of a sample-barcoded 5' primer and a J-beta primer mix characterized a second PCR of about 7 to 12 cycles. MiXCR, applied by TCRdb to the 5' RACE reads, yields one record per CDR3 protein. Of approximately 1,000,000 distinct CDR3 sequences detected, approximately 38% appear once; the ten largest clones hold around 13%. Sequences were obtained from blood. These receptors were taken from a man aged 18 to 35 in good health.

The chain has TRBV20-1 and TRBJ2-4, with 8 positions matching TRBD1. The junction had 26 bases not matched to a gene; V was cut back by 6 bases and J by 13 bases. The germline gives CDR1 DFQATT, CDR2 SNEGSKA (reference sequence). The CDR3 loop spans 17 amino acids. CDR3 DNA: TGCAGTGCCGACCCCGGGGTGTGGACAGGGAAAAACAATGAGCAGTACTTC. Translated, it gives CSADPGVWTGKNNEQYF.

This clonotype has a single count. The chain joins TRBV2 to TRBJ1-5; 8 bases agree with TRBD1. The germline CDR1 and CDR2 sequences are SNHLY and FYNNEI. The CDR3 has 14 amino acids. V trimming: 5 bases; J trimming: 5 bases; junction bases outside the gene matches: 5. The CDR3 bases are TGTGCCAGCAGTCCCGACAGGGGTCATCAGCCCCAGCATTTT. Translating gives CASSPDRGHQPQHF.

A few counts support this clonotype. The gene calls are TRBV29-1 and TRBJ2-3; 9 nucleotides match TRBD1. Germline CDR1 and CDR2: SQVTM and ANQGSEA. This CDR3 region has 13 residues. The V segment lost 8 bases and the J segment 0 bases; nucleotides outside the gene matches: 3. CDR3 sequence: CSYDRGSTDTQYF. The CDR3 DNA reads as TGCAGCTATGACAGGGGGAGCACAGATACGCAGTATTTT.

The chain is built from TRBV12-3 or TRBV12-4 and TRBJ2-1; D perhaps matches TRBD1 (5 bases). The CDR3 covers 12 residues. Trimming left V 0 bases short and J 10 bases short, with 7 bases between. CDR3 coding DNA: TGTGCCAGCAGTTTAGCGAGACAGGAGCAGTTCTTC. It specifies CASSLARQEQFF.

The rearrangement joins TRBV4-1 to TRBJ2-1; tentatively, D is TRBD2 (5 bases). The last part of the DNA fits TRBJ2-7 better; the J call may be wrong. Looked up from germline, CDR1 is MGHRA and CDR2 is YSYEKL. CDR3 length equals 16 residues. The CDR3 is CASSQDAGRSYNEQYF. CDR3 DNA sequence: TGCGCCAGCAGCCAAGATGCGGGCCGCTCCTACAATGAGCAGTACTTC.

A remark on this clonotype: Possible read error: a much larger clone is one base away. The chain uses TRBV20-1 and TRBJ2-1, with D possibly matching TRBD2 (6 bases). This CDR3 is built from 14 residues. Germline V gives CDR1 DFQATT, CDR2 SNEGSKA (reference sequence). V lost 6 bases, J lost 5 bases, and 17 bases lay in between. In nucleotides, the CDR3 is TGCAGTGCCCTGCTGGGCGCGGGGAACAATGAGCAGTTCTTC. Amino acids: CSALLGAGNNEQFF.

CDR3 amino acids: CASSPRGGANTEAFF. Here the CDR3 DNA reads TGTGCCAGCAGCCCCCGTGGGGGAGCGAACACTGAAGCTTTCTTT. The genes are TRBV7-2 and TRBJ1-1; possibly TRBD1 for D (5 bases). CDR3 length: 15 amino acids. With 5 bases removed from V and 1 base from J, the gap between germline ends came to 14 bases. Germline-derived CDR1 and CDR2 are SGHTA and FQGNSA.

This clonotype occurred a few times. The chain recombines TRBV2 with TRBJ2-3, with D possibly TRBD2 on 6 matching bases. The germline CDR1 and CDR2 sequences are SNHLY and FYNNEI. V lost 7 bases and J lost 0, with 14 bases in between. This CDR3 is 15 amino acids long. This CDR3 reads CASISDAGSTDTQYF. The CDR3 nucleotides are TGTGCCAGCATTTCGGACGCGGGAAGCACAGATACGCAGTATTTT.

This clonotype was observed a handful of times. The CDR3 DNA reads TGTGCCAGCAGCCAAGATGGAAATTCACCCCTCCACTTT. Its protein is CASSQDGNSPLHF. This chain joins TRBV14 and TRBJ1-6; D call uncertain. The CDR3 totals 13 residues. Germline V CDR1 and CDR2: SGHDN, FVKESK. Trimming pared 0 bases from V and 7 bases from J, leaving 4 bases between.

This clonotype appeared a single time. This chain connects TRBV5-1 to TRBJ2-2; TRBD1 is a possible D gene (5 bases). Trimming shortened V by 4 bases and J by 0 bases, and 13 bases separated the two germline ends. Germline-derived CDR1 and CDR2 are SGHRS and YFSETQ. The CDR3 has 16 amino acids. CDR3 sequence reads: CASSPFDSTNTGELFF. DNA of the CDR3: TGCGCCAGCAGCCCGTTTGACAGTACGAACACCGGGGAGCTGTTTTTT.

The chain links TRBV6-6 to TRBJ2-7; no definite D call. Germline lookup yields CDR1 MNHNY and CDR2 SVGAGI (reference sequence). There are 16 residues in the CDR3. Trimming removed 4 bases at V and 7 bases at J, with 23 bases between. CDR3 bases: TGTGCCAGCAGTTCTCGTGCAGTTTCCTCCTACAATGAGCAGTACTTC. Amino acids: CASSSRAVSSYNEQYF.